The 3 T cell receptor beta chains in this list originate from one sample, sequenced in a study of graft-versus-host responses after intestinal transplantation (dated by TCRdb to about 2021). Preparation of the library involved the immunoSEQ multiplex PCR assay. Held by TCRdb, this immuneACCESS table contains in-frame sequences only and omits some clones. Under half of the omission traces to an unresolved V gene where checked; the cause of the rest is unknown. This sample has 9,500 to 11,000 clones in its table, and about 91% of those were observed once. 3.6% of the sample rests with the top ten. Sequencing was performed on PBMCs, taken roughly 45 days after intestinal transplantation. Receptors originate from a human patient who received an intestinal transplant, so some T cells may come from the graft donor.

This clone has just one count. The rearrangement links TRBV6-6 to TRBJ2-5; 7 bases match TRBD2. The end of the DNA fits TRBJ2-7 better, so the J call may be wrong. The CDR3 has 16 residues. Germline CDR1 and CDR2: MNHNY and SVGAGI (reference sequence). The CDR3 loop is CASSYLGGGLPYEQYF. The CDR3 nucleotides read TGTGCCAGCAGTTACCTTGGGGGGGGTCTACCCTACGAGCAGTACTTC.

CDR3 in amino acids: CASRGYGYTF. DNA for the CDR3: TGTGCCAGCAGAGGATACGGCTACACCTTC. This chain connects TRBV6-1 to TRBJ1-2; no reliable D call. Looked up from germline, CDR1 is MNHNS and CDR2 is SASEGT. Trimming shortened V by 6 bases and J by 8 bases, and 7 bases separated the two germline ends. The CDR3 is made up of 10 amino acids.

The rearrangement uses TRBV6-6 and TRBJ2-7; 7 nucleotides line up with TRBD1. The V gene's germline CDR1 is MNHNY and CDR2 SVGAGI (reference sequence). This CDR3 has 14 amino acids. Losses at the gene ends were 6 bases for V and 3 bases for J; bases not matched to a gene: 8. DNA of the CDR3: TGTGCCAGCAGCGACAGGGAAAGAGGCTACGAGCAGTACTTC. Amino acids: CASSDRERGYEQYF.